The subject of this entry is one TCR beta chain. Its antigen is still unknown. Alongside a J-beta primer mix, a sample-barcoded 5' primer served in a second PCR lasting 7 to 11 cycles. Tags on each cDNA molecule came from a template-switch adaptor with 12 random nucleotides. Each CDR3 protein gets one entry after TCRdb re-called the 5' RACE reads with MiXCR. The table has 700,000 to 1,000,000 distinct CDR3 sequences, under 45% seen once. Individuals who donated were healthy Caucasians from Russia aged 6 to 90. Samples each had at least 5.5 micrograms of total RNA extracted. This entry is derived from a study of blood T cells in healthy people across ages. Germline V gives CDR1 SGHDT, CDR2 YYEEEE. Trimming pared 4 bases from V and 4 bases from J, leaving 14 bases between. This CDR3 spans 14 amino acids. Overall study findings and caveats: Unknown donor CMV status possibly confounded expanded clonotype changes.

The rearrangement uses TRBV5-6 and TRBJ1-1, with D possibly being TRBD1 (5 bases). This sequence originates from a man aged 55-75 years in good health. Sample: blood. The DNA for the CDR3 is TGTGCCAGCAGCCTGCCGGGGACCCGCACTGAAGCTTTCTTT. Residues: CASSLPGTRTEAFF.